This T cell receptor beta chain was captured by sequencing in a study of T cell repertoires in cytomegalovirus infection. Looking at the study overall: Indicated by public TCR beta signatures were CMV infection and matching HLA type.

In regard to this clonotype: The antigen remains undetermined.

Whole-study results and caveats: It was HLA-C-restricted CMV-specific TCR beta clonotypes that dominated the response ex vivo. Cumulative public TCR beta family frequency identified carriers of CMV plus the relevant HLA.

MiXCR, run by TCRdb on the reads, gives a single entry per CDR3 protein. Among some 320,000 distinct CDR3 sequences listed, 9.5% were seen once. Sequencing was performed on PBMCs. The sequence came from a human donor in good health (CMV status not recorded). Some clones in this sample may be carry-over from other donors' samples.

Written as DNA, the CDR3 is TGTGCCAGTAGCCGAAAGGGGGGGCTCACAGATACGCAGTATTTT. Protein product: CASSRKGGLTDTQYF. The V and J genes are TRBV19 and TRBJ2-3; tentative D call: TRBD2 (7 bases). Trimming took off 6 bases at V and 2 bases at J, with 15 bases between the two ends. The CDR3 loop spans 15 amino acids. Germline values: CDR1 LNHDA, CDR2 SQIVND (reference sequence).